Below are 5 T cell receptor beta chains sequenced from a single sample in a study of identical twins. A single record per CDR3 protein comes from TCRdb applying MiXCR to the 5' RACE reads. The sample carries roughly 1.6 million distinct CDR3 sequences, roughly a third recorded once. The sample consisted of cord blood. These receptors were taken from a newborn girl in good health.

The chain couples TRBV4-2 to TRBJ2-3; 8 positions agree with TRBD2. Looked up from germline, CDR1 is LGHNA and CDR2 is YNFKEQ. Trimming removed 0 bases from V and 2 bases from J; junction bases left unmatched: 4. This CDR3 comprises 16 residues. The CDR3, as DNA: TGTGCCAGCAGCCAAGATCGGGGGGGGGACACAGATACGCAGTATTTT. Amino acid sequence: CASSQDRGGDTDTQYF.

The rearrangement uses TRBV6-6 and TRBJ2-7, with D unclear. This CDR3 is built from 13 residues. V was trimmed by 6 bases and J by 0 bases, leaving 9 bases between them. Germline V gives CDR1 MNHNY, CDR2 SVGAGI (reference sequence). CDR3 in amino acids: CASRPDRSYEQYF. As DNA, the CDR3 is TGTGCCAGCAGACCCGACCGCTCCTACGAGCAGTACTTC.

Comment on this clonotype: The junction departs from germline at one end; a sequencing error may be responsible. The V and J genes are TRBV12-3 or TRBV12-4 and TRBJ1-1, with D maybe TRBD1 (6 bases). This CDR3 has 13 amino acids. DNA of the CDR3: TGTGTCAGCAGTTGTCGTCAGGGGACTGAAGCTTTCTTT. Protein sequence: CVSSCRQGTEAFF.

Concerning this clonotype: One end of the junction is discordant with germline, which a read error may explain. This chain connects TRBV10-1 to TRBJ1-5; D remains unclear. The CDR3 spans 13 residues. Germline CDR1 and CDR2: WNHNN and SYGVQD (reference sequence). As DNA, the CDR3 is TGCGCCAGCAGTGAGGGTAGCAATCCGCCCCAGCATTTT. Encoded protein: CASSEGSNPPQHF.

The V gene is TRBV7-2, the J gene TRBJ1-3, with D uncertain. Trimming removed 5 bases from V and 0 bases from J, with 14 bases in between. This CDR3 is built from 16 residues. From germline, CDR1 is SGHTA and CDR2 FQGNSA. The CDR3 region has the DNA TGTGCCAGCAGCACTTACTTGGGCGTCTCTGGAAACACCATATATTTT. Protein sequence: CASSTYLGVSGNTIYF.